Listed below are T cell receptor beta chains from one sample, sequenced in a study of human T cells and chemical hapten exposure. TCRdb reprocessed the RACE reads with MiXCR, giving one entry per CDR3 protein. This table has under 450,000 distinct CDR3 sequences, about 6% appearing once. The sample consisted of whole blood, taken in connection with sensitization to the hapten diphenylcyclopropenone (DPC). Receptor source: a woman under 30 with alopecia areata. Some clones in this sample may be carry-over from other donors' samples. Each CDR3 is given with its conserved first and last residue. D genes are given only for firm matches. A row's size may be missing; if present it is once, few, many or a size class.

TRBJ2-2 TRBV29-1 - few TGCAGCGTTGAACCAATCCACCCGGCCAGGGGGAACACCGGGGAGCTGTTTTTT CSVEPIHPARGNTGELFF
TRBJ1-5 TRBV6-5 TRBD1 many TGTGCCAGCAGTTACCAGGGGGCAGGGCAGCCCCAGCATTTT CASSYQGAGQPQHF
TRBJ2-5 TRBV4-1 - few TGCGCCAGCAGCCAAGATTTTTCGACCCTCCAAGAGACCCAGTACTTC CASSQDFSTLQETQYF
TRBJ2-1 TRBV7-2 - - TGTGCCAGCAGCTTAATCCTGTACAATGAGCAGTTCTTC CASSLILYNEQFF
TRBJ2-3 TRBV6-4 TRBD2 many TGTGCCAGCAGCTTAACTAGCGGGGGCACAGATACGCAGTATTTT CASSLTSGGTDTQYF
TRBJ1-1 TRBV2 - many TGTGCCAGCAGTGAAGGTCGTCGGGGGTTAGGGACTGAAGCTTTCTTT CASSEGRRGLGTEAFF
TRBJ1-6 TRBV9 - many TGTGCCAGCAGCGTCGATCCCAGACAGTTCTATAATTCACCCCTCCACTTT CASSVDPRQFYNSPLHF
TRBJ1-1 TRBV6-5 TRBD1 many TGTGCCAGCAGTTATAGTGGCACAGGGGTGGGCACTGAAGCTTTCTTT CASSYSGTGVGTEAFF
TRBJ1-2 TRBV18 - - TGTGCCAGCTCTCCGACTGAGTTGTTGCATGGCTACACCTTC CASSPTELLHGYTF
TRBJ1-1 TRBV12-5 - few TGTGCTAGTGGCCCTGGGGGGGCGAACACTGAAGCTTTCTTT CASGPGGANTEAFF
TRBJ2-7 TRBV7-9 TRBD2 few TGTGCCAGCACCCCCGGAGCGGGGGGGTACGAGCAGTACTTC CASTPGAGGYEQYF
TRBJ1-4 TRBV6-1 - few TGTGCCAGCAGGCCGGGGATGGATAATGAAAAACTGTTTTTT CASRPGMDNEKLFF
TRBJ1-1 TRBV6-1 - - TGTGCCAGCAGTGTTTCAAGAGGGACGAACACTGAAGCTTTCTTT CASSVSRGTNTEAFF
TRBJ2-3 TRBV29-1 - once TGCAGCGTTGAAGATCTTCTAGGGGACTCCACAGATACGCAGTATTTT CSVEDLLGDSTDTQYF
TRBJ1-3 TRBV7-2 TRBD1 many TGTGCCAGCAGCTCCGACAGGGCTGGAAACACCATATATTTT CASSSDRAGNTIYF
TRBJ2-3 TRBV20-1 TRBD1 many TGCAGTGCTCCCCCAGAGGGCCAGGGGGACACAGATACGCAGTATTTT CSAPPEGQGDTDTQYF
TRBJ1-1 TRBV7-8 - many TGTGCCAGCAGCCCGCCCGGCCCTATGAACACTGAAGCTTTCTTT CASSPPGPMNTEAFF
TRBJ2-1 TRBV4-3 TRBD2 many TGCGCCAGCAGCCAAGAAGTGGGGACTAGCGGGGTGGTGGGGCAGTTCTTC CASSQEVGTSGVVGQFF
TRBJ2-1 TRBV4-2 TRBD2 many TGTGCCAGCAGCCAAGAAATGCTAGCGGGGGTTGAGCAGTTCTTC CASSQEMLAGVEQFF
TRBJ1-3 TRBV16 - many TGTGCCAGCAGCCTAGGGACCGGAGGTCAGACTGGAAACACCATATATTTT CASSLGTGGQTGNTIYF
TRBJ2-3 TRBV7-2 TRBD2 few TGTGCCAGCAGCCACTTTTTGGTCGGGGGGGCTAATATAGATACGCAGTATTTT CASSHFLVGGANIDTQYF
TRBJ1-1 TRBV14 - many TGTGCCAGCAGCCCCCCCGGCAGGGCTAACACTGAAGCTTTCTTT CASSPPGRANTEAFF
TRBJ1-6 TRBV20-1 TRBD1 many TGCAGTGCTAGAGACGGGACAGGGTTTTTATCACCCCTCCACTTT CSARDGTGFLSPLHF
TRBJ1-4 TRBV28 - - TGTGCCAGCAGTTTTGGGTCCGCAACTAATGAAAAACTGTTTTTT CASSFGSATNEKLFF
TRBJ1-5 TRBV6-5 - many TGTGCCAGCAGTAGTTTACAGGGAGGCAATCAGCCCCAGCATTTT CASSSLQGGNQPQHF
TRBJ1-5 TRBV5-8 TRBD1 - TGTGCCAGCAGCTTGTACCTCGACAGGGGTAATCAGCCCCAGCATTTT CASSLYLDRGNQPQHF
TRBJ2-2 TRBV27 TRBD1 - TGTGCCAGCCTTACTTTCCGACAGGGAAACACCGGGGAGCTGTTTTTT CASLTFRQGNTGELFF
TRBJ1-2 TRBV15 - many TGTGCCACCAGCAGAGAGGGCATCGAGAAAAACTATGGCTACACCTTC CATSREGIEKNYGYTF
TRBJ2-5 TRBV5-1 - few TGCGCCAGCAGCTTGGATGCGACGGCGAAAGAGACCCAGTACTTC CASSLDATAKETQYF
TRBJ2-5 TRBV7-8 TRBD2 - TGTGCCAGCAGCTTAGAGCTAGCGGGGGAAGAGACCCAGTACTTC CASSLELAGEETQYF
TRBJ2-7 TRBV7-2 TRBD2 - TGTGCCAGCAGCTTAGGTCCTAGCGGGTCCTACGAGCAGTACTTC CASSLGPSGSYEQYF
TRBJ1-1 TRBV6-5 - many TGTGCCTCCGGCCGCGCGTGGACTGAAGCTTTCTTT CASGRAWTEAFF
TRBJ2-1 TRBV10-2 TRBD2 - TGCGCCAGCAGTGAGACTAGCGGGGTTGAGCAGTTCTTC CASSETSGVEQFF
TRBJ2-1 TRBV20-1 TRBD2 - TGCAGTGCTTGGAAGACTAGCGGGGGGTACAATGAGCAGTTCTTC CSAWKTSGGYNEQFF
TRBJ1-2 TRBV12-5 - - TGTGCTAGTGGGAACAGGGTTAAGGAGCATGAGGGCTACACCTTC CASGNRVKEHEGYTF
TRBJ1-4 TRBV9 - - TGTGCCAGCAGCTCCCAAAAGGGGGGACGGTCTGAAAAACTGTTTTTT CASSSQKGGRSEKLFF
TRBJ1-1 TRBV5-1 - - TGCGCCAGCAGCCGATACCGTAGTTCAGGGAACACTGAAGCTTTCTTT CASSRYRSSGNTEAFF
TRBJ2-3 TRBV24-1 - many TGTGCCACCAGTGATTCACAGGGTAGCACAGATACGCAGTATTTT CATSDSQGSTDTQYF
TRBJ1-5 TRBV4-2 - - TGTGCCAGCAGCAGGGAGCAGGGTGGGGGTGATAGCAATCAGCCCCAGCATTTT CASSREQGGGDSNQPQHF
TRBJ1-5 TRBV5-1 - - TGCGCCAGCAGCCCGACAGGATTCAATCAGCCCCAGCATTTT CASSPTGFNQPQHF
TRBJ1-6 TRBV6-6 - many TGTGCCAGCAGTTACTCGAGTACAGGGAATTCACCCCTCCACTTT CASSYSSTGNSPLHF
TRBJ1-2 TRBV7-2 TRBD1 - TGTGCCAGCAGCACCCGACAGGGAAGAAATGGCTACACCTTC CASSTRQGRNGYTF
TRBJ2-3 TRBV12-3/TRBV12-4 TRBD1 - TGTGCCAGCAGACGGGCGACAGGGCTCAAAAACACAGATACGCAGTATTTT CASRRATGLKNTDTQYF
TRBJ2-7 TRBV28 - few TGTGCCAGCAGCCAGGGCCCCTCAGACGAGCAGTACTTC CASSQGPSDEQYF
TRBJ2-3 TRBV13 - - TGTGCCAGCAGCTTAGCAGACTGGGGGCCGGGGAATACGCAGTATTTT CASSLADWGPGNTQYF
TRBJ2-2 TRBV13 - few TGTGCCAGCAGACAGAAACTGACAAGGAACACCGGGGAGCTGTTTTTT CASRQKLTRNTGELFF
TRBJ1-1 TRBV20-1 - - TGCAGTGCTAGTCCGCGGATGAACACTGAAGCTTTCTTT CSASPRMNTEAFF
TRBJ1-1 TRBV5-1 - many TGCGCCAGCAGCCTCCCGAGAATGAACACTGAAGCTTTCTTT CASSLPRMNTEAFF